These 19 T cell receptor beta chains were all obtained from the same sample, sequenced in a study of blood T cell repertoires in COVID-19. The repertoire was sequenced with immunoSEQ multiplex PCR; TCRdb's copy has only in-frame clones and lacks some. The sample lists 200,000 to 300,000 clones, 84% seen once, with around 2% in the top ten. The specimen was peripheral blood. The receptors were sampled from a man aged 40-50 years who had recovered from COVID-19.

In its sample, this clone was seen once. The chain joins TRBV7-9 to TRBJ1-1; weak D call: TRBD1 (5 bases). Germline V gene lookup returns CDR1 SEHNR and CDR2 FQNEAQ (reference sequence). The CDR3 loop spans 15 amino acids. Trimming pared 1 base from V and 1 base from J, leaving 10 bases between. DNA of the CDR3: TGTGCCAGCAGCTTAGGTTTGGGGCCGAACACTGAAGCTTTCTTT. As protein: CASSLGLGPNTEAFF.

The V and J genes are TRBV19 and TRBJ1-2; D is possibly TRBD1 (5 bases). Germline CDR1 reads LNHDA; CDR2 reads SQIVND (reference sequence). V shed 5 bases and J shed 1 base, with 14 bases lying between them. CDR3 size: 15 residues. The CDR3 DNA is TGTGCCAGTAGTGGCCCCCCGGGGGGTAACTATGGCTACACCTTC. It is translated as CASSGPPGGNYGYTF.

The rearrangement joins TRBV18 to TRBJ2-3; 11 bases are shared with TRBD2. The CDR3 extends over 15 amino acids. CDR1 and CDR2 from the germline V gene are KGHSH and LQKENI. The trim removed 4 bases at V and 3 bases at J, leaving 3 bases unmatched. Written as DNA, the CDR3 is TGTGCCAGCTCACTGACTAGCGGGGTAACAGATACGCAGTATTTT. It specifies CASSLTSGVTDTQYF.

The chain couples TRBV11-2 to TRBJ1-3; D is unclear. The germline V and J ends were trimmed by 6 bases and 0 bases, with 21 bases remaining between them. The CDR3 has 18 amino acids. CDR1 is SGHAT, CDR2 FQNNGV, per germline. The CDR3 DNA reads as TGTGCCAGCAGTTCCCAGTATCAGACTGCTCGCTCTGGAAACACCATATATTTT. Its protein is CASSSQYQTARSGNTIYF.

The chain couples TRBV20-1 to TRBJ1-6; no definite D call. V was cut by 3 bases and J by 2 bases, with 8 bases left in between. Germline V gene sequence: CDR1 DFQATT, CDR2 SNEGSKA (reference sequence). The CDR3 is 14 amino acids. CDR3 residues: CSASGRTYNSPLHF. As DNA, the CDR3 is TGCAGTGCTAGTGGGAGGACCTATAATTCACCCCTCCACTTT.

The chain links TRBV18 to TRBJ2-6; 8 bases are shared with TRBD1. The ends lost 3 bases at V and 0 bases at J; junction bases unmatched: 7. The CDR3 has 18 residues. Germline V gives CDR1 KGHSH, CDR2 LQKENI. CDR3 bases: TGTGCCAGCTCACCTACCCAAGGACAGGGCTCTGGGGCCAACGTCCTGACTTTC. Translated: CASSPTQGQGSGANVLTF.

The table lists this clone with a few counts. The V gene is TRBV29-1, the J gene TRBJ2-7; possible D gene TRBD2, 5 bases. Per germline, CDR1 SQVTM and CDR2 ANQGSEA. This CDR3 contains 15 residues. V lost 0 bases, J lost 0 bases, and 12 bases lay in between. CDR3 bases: TGCAGCGTTGAAGATGGGCGGAGGAGCTCCTACGAGCAGTACTTC. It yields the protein CSVEDGRRSSYEQYF.

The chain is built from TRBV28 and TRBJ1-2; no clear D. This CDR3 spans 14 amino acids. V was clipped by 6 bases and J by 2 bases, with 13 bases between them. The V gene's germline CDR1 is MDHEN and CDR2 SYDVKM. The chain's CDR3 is CASSYTMKNYGYTF. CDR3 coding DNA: TGTGCCAGCAGCTACACTATGAAGAACTATGGCTACACCTTC.

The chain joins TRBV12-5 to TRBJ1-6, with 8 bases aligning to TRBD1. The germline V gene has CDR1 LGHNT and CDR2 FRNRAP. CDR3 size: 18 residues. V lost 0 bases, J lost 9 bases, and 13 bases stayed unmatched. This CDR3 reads CASGLVLGGGRGRSPLHF. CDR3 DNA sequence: TGTGCTAGTGGTTTGGTACTAGGGGGTGGCAGGGGGCGTTCACCCCTCCACTTT.

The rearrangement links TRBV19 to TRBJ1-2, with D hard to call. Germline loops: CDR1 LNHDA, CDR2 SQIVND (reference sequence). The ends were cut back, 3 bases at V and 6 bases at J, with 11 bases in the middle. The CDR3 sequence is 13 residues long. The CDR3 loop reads CASSMNYRDGYTF. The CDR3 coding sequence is TGTGCCAGTAGTATGAACTATAGAGATGGCTACACCTTC.

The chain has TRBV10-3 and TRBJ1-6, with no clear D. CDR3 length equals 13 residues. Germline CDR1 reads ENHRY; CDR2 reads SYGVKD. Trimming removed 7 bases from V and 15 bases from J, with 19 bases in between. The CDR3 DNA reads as TGTGCCATCAAACCCCCTCAGGAGGCTCACCTCCACTTT. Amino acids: CAIKPPQEAHLHF.

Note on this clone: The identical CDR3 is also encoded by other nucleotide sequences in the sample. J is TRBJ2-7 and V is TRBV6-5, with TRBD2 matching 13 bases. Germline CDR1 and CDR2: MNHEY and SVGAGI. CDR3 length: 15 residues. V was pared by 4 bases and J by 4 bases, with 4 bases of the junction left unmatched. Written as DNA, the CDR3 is TGTGCCAGCAGTTCCCGACTAGCGGGAGGTTACGAGCAGTACTTC. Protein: CASSSRLAGGYEQYF.

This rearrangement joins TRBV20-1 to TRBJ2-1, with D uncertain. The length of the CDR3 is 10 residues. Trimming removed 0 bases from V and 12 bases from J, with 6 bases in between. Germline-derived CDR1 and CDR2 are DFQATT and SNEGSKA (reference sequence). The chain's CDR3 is CSARDGWQFF. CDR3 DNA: TGCAGTGCTAGAGACGGGTGGCAGTTCTTC.

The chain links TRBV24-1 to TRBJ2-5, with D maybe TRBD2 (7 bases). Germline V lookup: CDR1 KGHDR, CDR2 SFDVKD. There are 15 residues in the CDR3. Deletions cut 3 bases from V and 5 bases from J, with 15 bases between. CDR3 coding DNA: TGTGCCACCAGTGATGCCTCGGGGGGCAGTGAGACCCAGTACTTC. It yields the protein CATSDASGGSETQYF.

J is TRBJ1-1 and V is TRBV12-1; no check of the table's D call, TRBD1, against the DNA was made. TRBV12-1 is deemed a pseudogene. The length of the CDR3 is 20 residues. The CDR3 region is CASSFVRPYPRGQGNTEAFF. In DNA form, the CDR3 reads TGTGCCAGCAGCTTTGTTAGGCCGTATCCAAGGGGGCAGGGGAACACTGAAGCTTTCTTT.

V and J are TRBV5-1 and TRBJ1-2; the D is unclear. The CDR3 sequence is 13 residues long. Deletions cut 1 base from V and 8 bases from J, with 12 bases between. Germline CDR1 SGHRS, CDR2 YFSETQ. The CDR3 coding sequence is TGCGCCAGCAGCTTGTATCCGCCTGCGGGCTACACCTTC. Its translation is CASSLYPPAGYTF.

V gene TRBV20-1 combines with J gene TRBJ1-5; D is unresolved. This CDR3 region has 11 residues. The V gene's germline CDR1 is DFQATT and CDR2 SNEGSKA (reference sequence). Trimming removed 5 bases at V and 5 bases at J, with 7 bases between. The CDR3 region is CSAGLDQPQHF. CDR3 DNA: TGCAGTGCTGGGCTCGATCAGCCCCAGCATTTT.

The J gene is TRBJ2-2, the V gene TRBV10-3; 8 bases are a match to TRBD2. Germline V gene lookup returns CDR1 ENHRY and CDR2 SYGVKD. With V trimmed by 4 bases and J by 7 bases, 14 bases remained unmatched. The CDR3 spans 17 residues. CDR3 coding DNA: TGTGCCATCAGTGGCCGGGAGGGAGGGCTGTCCGGCGGGGAGCTGTTTTTT. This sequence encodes CAISGREGGLSGGELFF.

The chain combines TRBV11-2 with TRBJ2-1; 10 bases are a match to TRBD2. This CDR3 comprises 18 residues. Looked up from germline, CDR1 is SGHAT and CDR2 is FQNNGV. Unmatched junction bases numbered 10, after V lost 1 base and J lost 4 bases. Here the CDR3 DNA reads TGTGCCAGCAGCTTAGTCGCTAGCGGGAGAGGTGCTTACAATGAGCAGTTCTTC. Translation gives CASSLVASGRGAYNEQFF.